One sample yielded the 28 T cell receptor beta chains listed below, sequenced in a study of T cells in Graves' hyperthyroidism and ophthalmopathy. Amplified TCR beta CDR3 regions came from RNA transcripts. RT-PCR in the first round (using the HTBI primer set) targeted the TCR CDR3. In TCRdb, the multiplex PCR reads were re-called with MiXCR into one record per CDR3 protein. The data hold around 340,000 distinct CDR3 sequences, with approximately 14% observed a single time. Sequencing was performed on blood. These receptors all stem from a woman aged 25 to 39 with Graves' hyperthyroidism.

This chain joins TRBV7-2 and TRBJ1-1, with D uncertain. The CDR3 extends over 15 amino acids. Germline V lookup: CDR1 SGHTA, CDR2 FQGNSA. Trimming stripped 1 base from V and 5 bases from J, with 14 bases between. CDR3 protein: CASSLVGNGRTEAFF. The CDR3, as DNA: TGTGCCAGCAGCTTAGTAGGTAACGGGAGGACTGAAGCTTTCTTT.

This rearrangement joins TRBV27 to TRBJ2-5; 11 bases align to TRBD2. CDR1 is MNHEY and CDR2 is SMNVEV in the germline V gene (reference sequence). After removal of 2 bases from V and 5 bases from J, the junction contained 7 bases not matched to a gene. This CDR3 comprises 16 residues. The CDR3 reads CASSLHSGRAGETQYF. The CDR3 bases are TGTGCCAGCAGTTTACATAGCGGGAGGGCCGGGGAGACCCAGTACTTC.

This clonotype was seen ten or more times. J is TRBJ2-1 and V is TRBV10-3, with 10 bases that match TRBD2. V shed 5 bases, J shed 0 bases, and the junction held 4 bases outside the gene matches. CDR1 is ENHRY, CDR2 SYGVKD, per germline. This CDR3 has 16 residues. CDR3 nucleotide sequence: TGTGCCATCAGTCCCCCTAGCGGGAGCTCCTACAATGAGCAGTTCTTC. Amino acid sequence: CAISPPSGSSYNEQFF.

This clonotype has more than one count but fewer than ten. J is TRBJ2-1 and V is TRBV7-6; the match to TRBD2 covers 9 bases. Germline V CDR1 and CDR2: SGHVS, FNYEAQ. V lost 2 bases, J lost 3 bases, and 2 bases stayed unmatched. The CDR3 consists of 15 residues. The CDR3 nucleotides read TGTGCCAGCAGCTTACCTAGCGGGATCTACAATGAGCAGTTCTTC. This translates into CASSLPSGIYNEQFF.

The CDR3, as DNA: TGTGCCATCAGTGCAGGGGTGGAAGTTCAGACCCAGTACTTC. This translates into CAISAGVEVQTQYF. The chain is built from TRBV10-3 and TRBJ2-5; D perhaps matches TRBD1 (6 bases). The germline V gene encodes CDR1 ENHRY and CDR2 SYGVKD. The CDR3 is 14 amino acids. Trimming took off 4 bases at V and 6 bases at J, with 15 bases between the two ends.

Comments on this clonotype: With a much larger clone just one base away, this may be a read error. The chain is built from TRBV9 and TRBJ2-2, with D hard to call. Germline V lookup: CDR1 SGDLS, CDR2 YYNGEE. The CDR3 spans 14 residues. The CDR3 loop reads CANSVGDVDGELFF. The CDR3 DNA reads TGTGCCAACAGCGTAGGTGACGTAGACGGGGAGCTGTTTTTT.

CDR3 protein: CASSSDYATQYF. CDR3 in DNA: TGTGCCAGCAGTTCCGACTATGCCACGCAGTACTTC. The chain is built from TRBV7-9 and TRBJ2-7; the D gene is possibly TRBD2 (5 bases). Trimming shortened V by 6 bases and J by 9 bases, and 15 bases separated the two germline ends. The CDR3 totals 12 residues. Per the germline V gene, CDR1 is SEHNR and CDR2 is FQNEAQ (reference sequence).

This clonotype was observed a handful of times. V and J are TRBV7-9 and TRBJ2-7; 7 nucleotides align to TRBD2. V shed 6 bases and J 6 bases; nucleotides not matched to a gene: 11. Germline loops: CDR1 SEHNR, CDR2 FQNEAQ (reference sequence). The CDR3 runs to 14 residues. CDR3 in DNA: TGTGCCAGCAGTCGAATAGCGGGTTGGGGCGAGCAGTACTTC. It specifies CASSRIAGWGEQYF.

This clonotype was picked up many times. The chain couples TRBV6-1 to TRBJ2-3; 11 bases align to TRBD2. V lost 8 bases and J lost 3; bases outside the gene matches: 7. Germline values: CDR1 MNHNS, CDR2 SASEGT. There are 15 residues in the CDR3. In DNA, the CDR3 is TGTGCCAGCTGGTGGACTAGCGGGCGGACAGATACGCAGTATTTT. It yields the protein CASWWTSGRTDTQYF.

The chain links TRBV15 to TRBJ1-5; D gene unclear. CDR1 is LNHNV, CDR2 YYDKDF, per germline (reference sequence). The CDR3 runs 17 residues. Trimming removed 6 bases at V and 0 bases at J, with 18 bases between. CDR3 DNA: TGTGCCACCAGACTTCGCGGGGTGAGGGATAGCAATCAGCCCCAGCATTTT. Protein sequence: CATRLRGVRDSNQPQHF. Full variable domain (rest looked up from reference TRBV15 and TRBJ1-5): DAMVIQNPRYQVTQFGKPVTLSCSQTLNHNVMYWYQQKSSQAPKLLFHYYDKDFNNEADTPDNFQSRRPNTSFCFLDIRSPGLGDTAMYLCATRLRGVRDSNQPQHFGDGTRLSIL.

This clonotype has a count of ten or more. The chain combines TRBV6-5 with TRBJ1-4, with a weak D call TRBD1 (5 bases). The ends were cut back, 0 bases at V and 7 bases at J, with 9 bases in the middle. The germline V gene has CDR1 MNHEY and CDR2 SVGAGI. This CDR3 has 14 amino acids. The CDR3: CASSYSSGGEKLFF. CDR3 in DNA: TGTGCCAGCAGTTACTCGAGCGGGGGTGAAAAACTGTTTTTT.

This clonotype occurred many times. V gene TRBV11-1 combines with J gene TRBJ2-7; a possible D gene is TRBD2 (6 bases). CDR3 length: 15 amino acids. The germline V gene has CDR1 SGHAT and CDR2 FQDESV (reference sequence). V shed 7 bases and J shed 3 bases, with 19 bases lying between them. The DNA for the CDR3 is TGTGCCAGCACCCCTGGGATTAGCGGAATCTACGAGCAGTACTTC. This translates into CASTPGISGIYEQYF. Full variable domain (outside the CDR3, taken from reference TRBV11-1 and TRBJ2-7): EAEVAQSPRYKITEKSQAVAFWCDPISGHATLYWYRQILGQGPELLVQFQDESVVDDSQLPKDRFSAERLKGVDSTLKIQPAELGDSAMYLCASTPGISGIYEQYFGPGTRLTVT.

Details on this clonotype: This may be a read error, as it is one base from a much larger clone. J is TRBJ1-4 and V is TRBV19, with a possible D match to TRBD1 (5 bases). CDR1 and CDR2 (germline): LNHDA, SQIVND (reference sequence). The CDR3 has 15 amino acids. The CDR3 is CASSVEGATNEKLFF. CDR3 DNA: TGTGCCAGTAGTGTAGAAGGGGCAACTAATGAAAAACTGTTTTTT.

The table lists this clonotype with many counts. CDR3 nucleotides: TGTGCCAGCAGCTTAGAGGTTCTAGCGGGAGAGACCCAGTACTTC. Protein sequence: CASSLEVLAGETQYF. The rearrangement links TRBV7-2 to TRBJ2-5; 8 nucleotides align to TRBD2. The germline V gene encodes CDR1 SGHTA and CDR2 FQGNSA. V was pared by 1 base and J by 4 bases, with 5 bases of the junction left unmatched. This CDR3 has 15 residues.

The V gene is TRBV6-2 or TRBV6-3, the J gene TRBJ2-7; 12 positions match TRBD2. The CDR3 is made up of 15 amino acids. V trimming: 6 bases; J trimming: 4 bases; junction bases outside the gene matches: 7. Germline V gene sequence: CDR1 MNHEY, CDR2 SVGEGT. CDR3 sequence reads: CASRPTSGRWYEQYF. DNA of the CDR3: TGTGCCAGCAGGCCAACTAGCGGGAGGTGGTACGAGCAGTACTTC.

This clonotype came up once. Being one base from a much bigger clone, this may be a read error. This chain uses TRBV28 with TRBJ1-4; TRBD1 aligns across 7 bases. The CDR3 consists of 19 residues. CDR1 and CDR2 from the germline V gene are MDHEN and SYDVKM. For the CDR3, the DNA is TGTGCCAGCAGTTTATCCCCTTCCAGGGGGTTTGGCCGTGGAGAAAAACTGCTTTTT. Translating gives CASSLSPSRGFGRGEKLLF. Supplemented by reference TRBV28 and TRBJ1-4, the full variable domain reads DVKVTQSSRYLVKRTGEKVFLECVQDMDHENMFWYRQDPGLGLRLIYFSYDVKMKEKGDIPEGYSVSREKKERFSLILESASTNQTSMYLCASSLSPSRGFGRGEKLLFGSGTQLSVL.

V and J are TRBV19 and TRBJ1-2; TRBD1 matches 8 bases. Germline lookup yields CDR1 LNHDA and CDR2 SQIVND (reference sequence). The CDR3 spans 15 residues. The junction had 14 bases not matched to a gene; V was cut back by 11 bases and J by 3 bases. The CDR3 DNA reads as TGTGCCTCTATCCGGACAGGGAATAAGGACTATGGCTACACCTTC. This encodes CASIRTGNKDYGYTF.

This clonotype was detected ten times or more. The chain has TRBV2 and TRBJ1-6; 7 bases are a match to TRBD1. The germline gives CDR1 SNHLY, CDR2 FYNNEI. The V and J ends lost 7 bases and 7 bases, in that order; junction bases with no gene match: 7. This CDR3 has 14 amino acids. This CDR3 reads CASIVGGQNSPLHF. CDR3 sequence (DNA): TGTGCCAGCATTGTTGGGGGACAGAATTCACCCCTCCACTTT.

In its sample, this clonotype was seen many times. The genes are TRBV28 and TRBJ2-2, with 7 nucleotides matching TRBD1. The CDR3 loop spans 14 amino acids. Germline V lookup: CDR1 MDHEN, CDR2 SYDVKM. V shed 7 bases, J shed 9 bases, and the junction held 11 bases outside the gene matches. CDR3 sequence: CASTGTDDYRELFF. As DNA, the CDR3 is TGTGCCAGCACCGGGACAGACGACTATCGGGAGCTGTTTTTT.

This clonotype has at least ten counts. The gene calls are TRBV6-1 and TRBJ2-7, with 8 nucleotides matching TRBD1. Trimming took 3 bases from V and 9 from J; bases not matched to a gene: 10. Germline V gene sequence: CDR1 MNHNS, CDR2 SASEGT. The length of the CDR3 is 14 residues. CDR3 sequence reads: CASSDWTGNFGQYF. In DNA form, the CDR3 reads TGTGCCAGCAGTGACTGGACAGGGAATTTCGGGCAGTACTTC.

This clonotype was seen repeatedly, ten times or more. V and J are TRBV28 and TRBJ2-3; D ambiguous. Germline V lookup: CDR1 MDHEN, CDR2 SYDVKM. CDR3 length: 13 amino acids. The ends were cut back, 4 bases at V and 3 bases at J, with 8 bases in the middle. Here the CDR3 DNA reads TGTGCCAGCAGTTCCGCCCTGACAGATACGCAGTATTTT. Encoded protein: CASSSALTDTQYF.

The sample holds many counts of this clonotype. The chain couples TRBV7-2 to TRBJ2-7; D is perhaps TRBD1 (5 bases). V was clipped by 3 bases and J by 2 bases, with 11 bases between them. Germline lookup yields CDR1 SGHTA and CDR2 FQGNSA. This CDR3 comprises 14 residues. The CDR3 DNA sequence: TGTGCCAGCAGCTTCAGGGTCAGCGCCTACGAGCAGTACTTC. This sequence encodes CASSFRVSAYEQYF.

This clonotype was seen at least ten times. This chain uses TRBV2 with TRBJ2-4; D is undetermined. The CDR3 consists of 13 residues. The germline CDR1 and CDR2 sequences are SNHLY and FYNNEI. V shed 6 bases and J shed 4 bases, with 10 bases lying between them. The CDR3 sequence is CASSSEQKNIQYF. CDR3 sequence (DNA): TGTGCCAGCAGCAGCGAACAAAAAAACATTCAGTACTTC.

This clonotype was seen a handful of times. The chain couples TRBV5-8 to TRBJ2-3, with unresolved D. Trimming pared 4 bases from V and 2 bases from J, leaving 14 bases between. The CDR3 has 15 amino acids. In germline, CDR1 is SGHTS, CDR2 YDEGEE. Here the CDR3 reads CASSMRSRTTDTQYF. Written as DNA, the CDR3 is TGTGCCAGCAGCATGCGGTCAAGAACCACAGATACGCAGTATTTT.

This clonotype showed up many times. The genes are TRBV20-1 and TRBJ1-1; no clear D. V lost 3 bases to trimming and J lost 11 bases, with 28 bases between them. The CDR3 contains 16 residues. The germline gives CDR1 DFQATT, CDR2 SNEGSKA (reference sequence). In DNA form, the CDR3 reads TGCAGTGCTAGTTTCGAGTTCATAGGGCCCCTTTTGACGGCTTTCTTT. This translates into CSASFEFIGPLLTAFF.

This sequence joins TRBV6-2 or TRBV6-3 and TRBJ2-3; D is ambiguous. The germline V gene has CDR1 MNHEY and CDR2 SVGEGT. The CDR3 covers 17 residues. V lost 2 bases and J lost 0, with 15 bases in between. This chain's CDR3 is CASSYPPKPLSTDTQYF. CDR3 DNA sequence: TGTGCCAGCAGTTACCCCCCTAAACCTCTGAGCACAGATACGCAGTATTTT.

This clonotype was found a few times. The chain uses TRBV29-1 and TRBJ2-2; D tentatively fits TRBD1 or TRBD2 (5 bases each). With 4 bases removed from V and 6 bases from J, the gap between germline ends came to 9 bases. The germline V gene encodes CDR1 SQVTM and CDR2 ANQGSEA. The CDR3 is made up of 12 amino acids. The CDR3 protein is CSVVGPAGELFF. For the CDR3, the DNA is TGCAGCGTTGTGGGACCGGCCGGGGAGCTGTTTTTT.

The rearrangement uses TRBV19 and TRBJ1-1, with D unresolved. The germline gives CDR1 LNHDA, CDR2 SQIVND (reference sequence). The V end lost 5 bases, the J end lost 6 bases, and 22 bases lay between the germline ends. This CDR3 spans 16 amino acids. The CDR3 coding sequence is TGTGCCAGTAGTTCACAGTTGTTTTCTTCCTTTGCTGAAGCTTTCTTT. This sequence encodes CASSSQLFSSFAEAFF.